This T cell receptor (beta chain) was sequenced in a study of blood T cells in healthy people across ages. This clonotype was seen many times. The CDR3 length is 16 residues. V was pared by 5 bases and J by 2 bases, with 18 bases between. CDR1 and CDR2 from the germline V gene are SGHVS and FQNEAQ. Together with a sample-barcoded 5' primer, a J-beta primer mix was included in a second PCR lasting 7 to 11 cycles. One entry per CDR3 protein results from TCRdb running MiXCR on the 5' RACE reads. The table has hundreds of thousands of distinct CDR3 sequences, about 56% seen once. Sequencing was performed on blood. The clonotype was recovered from a man in his forties in good health. J is TRBJ1-2 and V is TRBV7-8; maybe TRBD1 (5 bases). CDR3 sequence (DNA): TGTGCCAGCAGCCCGAGGGTGGGGGGAGCCAACTATGGCTACACCTTC. Protein sequence: CASSPRVGGANYGYTF. Drawing the rest from reference TRBV7-8 and TRBJ1-2, the complete variable domain is GAGVSQSPRYKVAKRGQDVALRCDPISGHVSLFWYQQALGQGPEFLTYFQNEAQLDKSGLPSDRFFAERPEGSVSTLKIQRTQQEDSAVYLCASSPRVGGANYGYTFGSGTRLTVV.